This entry lists 15 T cell receptor beta chains sequenced from one sample in a study of beta chain features in type 1 diabetes. Overall study findings and caveats: Shortening of TCRB CDR3s, moderate but significant, appeared in all four CD4+ subsets of Type 1 diabetes patients.

Antigen specificity for these receptors is unknown. TCRB transcripts that were expressed got sequenced, as all of the isolated RNA had been reverse transcribed. Assay: immunoSEQ multiplex PCR; the TCRdb copy retains only in-frame clones and omits some. The sample holds 250,000 to 350,000 clones, approximately 16% seen once. Sample: naive CD4+ T cells from blood. The receptors stem from a man between 18 and 35 years old with type 1 diabetes.

The chain uses TRBV4-3 and TRBJ1-1; TRBD1 is a possible D gene (5 bases). From germline, CDR1 is LGHNA and CDR2 YSLEER. Trimming cost V 1 base and J 11 bases, with 14 bases left between them. CDR3 length: 13 amino acids. The CDR3 nucleotides are TGCGCCAGCAGCCAAGTTGGTAGGGGTGGCGCTTTCTTT. Its protein product is CASSQVGRGGAFF.

In its sample, this clone was seen a few times. V usage is TRBV6-5 and J usage is TRBJ2-1, with 8 bases identical to TRBD1. Germline V CDR1 and CDR2: MNHEY, SVGAGI. This CDR3 contains 15 residues. V lost 7 bases to trimming and J lost 6 bases; unmatched junction nucleotides: 11. CDR3 sequence reads: CASTRPGQAPNEQFF. CDR3 sequence (DNA): TGTGCCAGCACCCGCCCGGGACAGGCGCCCAATGAGCAGTTCTTC.

This clone was seen a few times. CDR3 coding DNA: TGTGCCAGCAGCCACCGGGACAGAGAGACCCAGTACTTC. Protein sequence: CASSHRDRETQYF. V is TRBV5-6 and J is TRBJ2-5; 7 bases align to TRBD1. J was trimmed by 4 bases and V by 4 bases; bases with no gene match: 4. Germline values: CDR1 SGHDT, CDR2 YYEEEE. The CDR3 sequence is 13 residues long.

This clone was counted between two and nine times. This sequence joins TRBV25-1 and TRBJ2-2, with D possibly being TRBD1 (6 bases). The CDR3 has 14 residues. V was clipped by 6 bases and J by 7 bases, with 15 bases between them. Looked up from germline, CDR1 is MGHDK and CDR2 is SYGVNS. In nucleotides, the CDR3 is TGTGCCAGCAGCTCCAGGGGTGAGGGCGGGGAGCTGTTTTTT. Amino acids: CASSSRGEGGELFF.

DNA of the CDR3: TGTGCCAGCAGCTCTCTTAGGGGCGGAGGGAATGAAAAACTGTTTTTT. This codes for CASSSLRGGGNEKLFF. The chain joins TRBV11-2 to TRBJ1-4; tentatively, D is TRBD1 (5 bases). In germline, CDR1 is SGHAT, CDR2 FQNNGV. The CDR3 contains 16 residues. The V and J ends lost 4 bases and 5 bases respectively, with 17 bases between them.

This clone was seen more than once but under ten times. This chain's CDR3 is CAWRTPGHFYEQYF. Here the CDR3 DNA reads TGTGCCTGGCGTACTCCGGGACACTTCTACGAGCAGTACTTC. The V gene is TRBV30, the J gene TRBJ2-7, with D tentatively TRBD1 (6 bases). With 5 bases removed from V and 3 bases from J, the gap between germline ends came to 17 bases. Germline CDR1 and CDR2: GTSNPN and SVGIG (reference sequence). CDR3 length equals 14 residues. Combining the CDR3 with reference TRBV30 and TRBJ2-7 gives the whole variable domain SQTIHQWPATLVQPVGSPLSLECTVEGTSNPNLYWYRQAAGRGLQLLFYSVGIGQISSEVPQNLSASRPQDRQFILSSKKLLLSDSGFYLCAWRTPGHFYEQYFGPGTRLTVT.

This clone appeared a few times. The chain has TRBV30 and TRBJ1-2, with D perhaps matching TRBD1 (5 bases). This CDR3 has 13 residues. Germline V gene data show CDR1 as GTSNPN and CDR2 as SVGIG (reference sequence). V was cut by 4 bases and J by 7 bases, with 16 bases left in between. As DNA, the CDR3 is TGTGCCTGGAAAGTGGGCGGAGGGACTGGCTACACCTTC. It codes for CAWKVGGGTGYTF.

This clone was seen only a few times. The rearrangement uses TRBV6-1 and TRBJ1-1; D is unresolved. Per germline, CDR1 MNHNS and CDR2 SASEGT. V gave up 8 bases and J gave up 4 bases, with 14 bases separating them. The CDR3 is 13 residues long. Written as DNA, the CDR3 is TGTGCCAGCCAATCCCCGGGGTCCACTGAAGCTTTCTTT. Its translation is CASQSPGSTEAFF.

J is TRBJ1-2 and V is TRBV7-9; D remains unclear. This CDR3 has 14 amino acids. Germline V gene sequence: CDR1 SEHNR, CDR2 FQNEAQ (reference sequence). Trimming pared 1 base from V and 2 bases from J, leaving 8 bases between. CDR3 in DNA: TGTGCCAGCAGCTTAGACAGTGAAAACTATGGCTACACCTTC. It codes for CASSLDSENYGYTF.

This clone was seen only a few times. The J gene is TRBJ2-5, the V gene TRBV28, with D perhaps TRBD1 (6 bases). The CDR3 covers 14 residues. The germline gives CDR1 MDHEN, CDR2 SYDVKM. Trimming pared 8 bases from V and 2 bases from J, leaving 15 bases between. Written as DNA, the CDR3 is TGTGCCAGCCGTGCCCTGGGACATCAAGAGACCCAGTACTTC. This encodes CASRALGHQETQYF.

This clone was seen a few times. V usage is TRBV28 and J usage is TRBJ1-1; D not resolved. This CDR3 comprises 11 residues. Germline CDR1 and CDR2: MDHEN and SYDVKM. Trimming cost V 5 bases and J 4 bases, with 5 bases left between them. CDR3 sequence reads: CASSLSTEAFF. CDR3 sequence (DNA): TGTGCCAGCAGTCTGTCCACTGAAGCTTTCTTT. The variable domain in full, completed from reference TRBV28 and TRBJ1-1, reads DVKVTQSSRYLVKRTGEKVFLECVQDMDHENMFWYRQDPGLGLRLIYFSYDVKMKEKGDIPEGYSVSREKKERFSLILESASTNQTSMYLCASSLSTEAFFGQGTRLTVV.

This clone was seen a few times. The V call is TRBV13, the J call TRBJ2-1; 11 bases are shared with TRBD2. The junction had 11 bases not matched to a gene; V was cut back by 5 bases and J by 5 bases. Germline CDR1 PRHDT, CDR2 FYEKMQ (reference sequence). This CDR3 spans 17 amino acids. The CDR3 region has the DNA TGTGCCAGCAGCCCAATCTCTAGCGGGAGGTGCGACAATGAGCAGTTCTTC. This sequence encodes CASSPISSGRCDNEQFF.

Only a few counts were recorded for this clone. The V gene is TRBV30, the J gene TRBJ2-7; D is uncertain. This CDR3 is 12 amino acids long. V shed 1 base and J shed 2 bases, with 6 bases lying between them. Germline V CDR1 and CDR2: GTSNPN, SVGIG (reference sequence). CDR3 in amino acids: CAWSGYTYEQYF. The CDR3 region has the DNA TGTGCCTGGAGTGGATACACCTACGAGCAGTACTTC.

The chain has TRBV28 and TRBJ2-3, with D possibly TRBD2 on 6 matching bases. Trimming shortened V by 8 bases and J by 3 bases, and 12 bases separated the two germline ends. Germline CDR1 is MDHEN and CDR2 is SYDVKM. This CDR3 region has 13 residues. CDR3 loop: CASYFGGTDTQYF. CDR3 nucleotide sequence: TGTGCCAGCTATTTCGGAGGGACAGATACGCAGTATTTT.

The rearrangement uses TRBV10-3 and TRBJ2-3, with 8 bases matching TRBD2. Germline values: CDR1 ENHRY, CDR2 SYGVKD. The CDR3 has 16 residues. With V trimmed by 10 bases and J by 3 bases, 15 bases remained unmatched. The CDR3, as DNA: TGTGCCACCCGCGGAGGTAGCGGGAATCGGACAGATACGCAGTATTTT. This encodes CATRGGSGNRTDTQYF.